This TCR beta chain was identified during a study of shared clonotypes between healthy human individuals. General study points: Among donors, the sharing of clonotypes was expected to be influenced by sequencing depth.

The CDR3 extends over 11 amino acids. Germline CDR1 is MDHEN and CDR2 is SYDVKM. The J segment lost 5 bases and the V segment lost 10 bases, leaving 5 bases of the junction unmatched. A word on this clone: Antigen: not known.

Generated by immunoSEQ multiplex PCR, the TCRdb table keeps only in-frame clones and is missing some. The sample holds 900,000 to 1,200,000 clones, about 84% seen once. The sequence derives from a man aged 18 to 29 in good health. Some clones in this sample may be carry-over from other donors' samples. Input material: memory CD4+ T cells from PBMCs. Subset given: CD45RA-negative fraction. The chain links TRBV28 to TRBJ2-7; 7 positions agree with TRBD2. CDR3 loop: CAITSEDEQYF. The CDR3 nucleotides read TGTGCCATCACTAGCGAGGACGAGCAGTACTTC.